A selection of T cell receptor beta chains follows, all from one sample in a study of technical replicates of blood from several donors. The data were produced by immunoSEQ multiplex PCR, yet TCRdb's version contains in-frame clones alone and is incomplete. The sample lists tens of thousands of clones, 96% occurring once. Sample: T cells isolated from PBMCs. The receptors come from a human donor in good health. The CDR3 runs from the conserved cysteine through the conserved F or W. A D gene is named only where the DNA matches it firmly. Part of the rows lack a size; the others show once, few, many or a class for expanded clones.

TRBV11-3	TRBJ1-2	.	.	CASSPGDLGSGNCSF	TGTGCCAGCAGCCCTGGCGATCTCGGGTCGGGGAATTGTTCATTC
TRBV5-1	TRBJ2-1	.	TRBD2	CASSFGGGSYNEQFF	TGCGCCAGCAGCTTCGGCGGGGGCTCCTACAATGAGCAGTTCTTC
TRBV10-1	TRBJ2-1	.	.	CASSESRGTTYNEQFF	TGCGCCAGCAGTGAGTCTCGCGGTACGACCTACAATGAGCAGTTCTTC
TRBV6-5	TRBJ1-1	.	.	CASTNYANTEAFF	TGTGCCAGCACAAACTATGCAAACACTGAAGCTTTCTTT
TRBV5-4	TRBJ1-4	.	.	CASSLGGQRELFF	TGTGCCAGCAGCTTGGGTGGGCAGAGGGAACTGTTTTTT
TRBV10-1	TRBJ1-1	.	.	CASSQGTGTEAFF	TGCGCCAGCAGCCAGGGCACGGGCACTGAAGCTTTCTTT
TRBV6-1	TRBJ2-5	.	TRBD1	CATDRVQETQYF	TGTGCCACGGACAGGGTCCAAGAGACCCAGTACTTC
TRBV7-7	TRBJ2-5	.	TRBD2	CASSLGSGRETQYF	TGTGCCAGCAGCTTGGGTAGCGGGAGAGAGACCCAGTACTTC
TRBV6-5	TRBJ1-1	.	.	CASTTGRGRAFF	TGTGCCAGCACCACGGGTCGGGGTCGGGCTTTCTTT
TRBV5-1	TRBJ2-7	.	TRBD1	CASSLSSDRGHPYEQYF	TGCGCCAGCAGCCTTTCGTCAGACAGGGGTCACCCTTACGAGCAGTACTTC
TRBV4-1	TRBJ1-2	.	TRBD1	CASSQGQGAHNGYTF	TGCGCCAGCAGCCAGGGACAGGGGGCGCATAATGGCTACACCTTC
TRBV28	TRBJ1-2	.	TRBD1	CASSGTGESYGYTF	TGTGCCAGCAGCGGGACAGGGGAGAGTTATGGCTACACCTTC
TRBV29-1	TRBJ2-1	.	.	CSVGLAYNEQFF	TGCAGCGTTGGCTTAGCCTACAATGAGCAGTTCTTC
TRBV19	TRBJ1-1	.	.	CASSIEGRGTEAFF	TGTGCCAGTAGTATAGAGGGGAGAGGCACTGAAGCTTTCTTT
TRBV29-1	TRBJ2-7	.	TRBD2	CSGSSGGYEQYF	TGCAGCGGCTCTAGCGGGGGCTACGAGCAGTACTTC
TRBV7-3	TRBJ1-1	.	.	CASSLEGSNTEAFF	TGTGCCAGCAGCTTAGAGGGATCGAACACTGAAGCTTTCTTT
TRBV27	TRBJ2-7	.	.	CASSLSDRGSPYEQYF	TGTGCCAGCAGTTTATCGGACAGAGGGAGTCCGTACGAGCAGTACTTC
TRBV9	TRBJ1-2	.	.	CASSVGSEGYTF	TGTGCCAGCAGCGTAGGAAGTGAGGGCTACACCTTC
TRBV11-2	TRBJ2-7	.	.	CASSLGQERYEQYF	TGTGCCAGCAGCTTAGGACAGGAGAGGTACGAGCAGTACTTC
TRBV30	TRBJ1-3	once	TRBD1	CAWSIGTGDPLSGNTIYF	TGTGCCTGGAGCATAGGGACAGGGGATCCCCTCTCTGGAAACACCATATATTTT
TRBV4-1	TRBJ2-7	.	TRBD2	CASSQPTSGSYEQYF	TGCGCCAGCAGCCAACCGACTAGCGGATCCTACGAGCAGTACTTC
TRBV5-7	TRBJ1-6	.	.	CASSVEYNSPLHF	TGTGCCAGCTCGGTCGAGTATAATTCACCCCTCCACTTT
TRBV4-1	TRBJ2-6	.	TRBD2	CASSPFYLAGAADSGANVLTF	TGCGCCAGCAGCCCATTTTACCTAGCGGGAGCCGCCGACTCTGGGGCCAACGTCCTGACTTTC
TRBV2	TRBJ2-2	.	TRBD2	CASSSGVYTGELFF	TGTGCCAGCAGTAGCGGGGTTTACACCGGGGAGCTGTTTTTT
TRBV6-5	TRBJ1-2	.	TRBD1	CASSSSGQANYGYTF	TGTGCCAGCAGTTCCTCGGGACAGGCCAACTATGGCTACACCTTC
TRBV6-1	TRBJ2-1	.	.	CASRDGDIWDNEQFF	TGTGCCAGCAGGGACGGGGACATATGGGACAATGAGCAGTTCTTC
TRBV5-1	TRBJ2-7	.	.	CASSVQPPSSYEQYF	TGCGCCAGCAGCGTACAACCGCCCTCTTCCTACGAGCAGTACTTC
TRBV2	TRBJ1-2	.	.	CASSDRRRYGYTF	TGTGCCAGCAGTGATAGGCGGCGGTATGGCTACACCTTC
TRBV5-6	TRBJ2-1	.	TRBD1	CASSNRGLSSYNEQFF	TGTGCCAGCAGCAACAGGGGCCTAAGCTCCTACAATGAGCAGTTCTTC
TRBV28	TRBJ2-1	.	TRBD2	CASSFRDYSSYNEQFF	TGTGCCAGCAGTTTCCGGGACTATAGCTCCTACAATGAGCAGTTCTTC
TRBV25-1	TRBJ1-5	few	.	CASSDQSSGKPQHF	TGTGCCAGCAGTGATCAATCATCGGGTAAGCCCCAGCATTTT
TRBV11-3	TRBJ2-5	.	TRBD1	CASSLGTGGRETQYF	TGTGCCAGCAGCTTAGGGACAGGGGGACGAGAGACCCAGTACTTC
TRBV6-5	TRBJ2-1	.	TRBD2	CASSYSRGLAADEQFF	TGTGCCAGCAGTTACTCAAGGGGACTAGCGGCGGATGAGCAGTTCTTC
TRBV1	TRBJ2-1	.	.	CTSSQGVPCGGYNEQFF	TGCACCAGCAGCCAAGGGGTCCCCTGCGGGGGCTACAATGAGCAGTTCTTC
TRBV25-1	TRBJ1-4	.	.	CASAETNEKLFF	TGTGCCAGCGCCGAGACTAATGAAAAACTGTTTTTT
TRBV14	TRBJ2-5	.	.	CASSQDGGRRESFQETQYF	TGTGCCAGCAGCCAAGATGGGGGGCGGCGGGAGAGCTTTCAGGAGACCCAGTACTTC